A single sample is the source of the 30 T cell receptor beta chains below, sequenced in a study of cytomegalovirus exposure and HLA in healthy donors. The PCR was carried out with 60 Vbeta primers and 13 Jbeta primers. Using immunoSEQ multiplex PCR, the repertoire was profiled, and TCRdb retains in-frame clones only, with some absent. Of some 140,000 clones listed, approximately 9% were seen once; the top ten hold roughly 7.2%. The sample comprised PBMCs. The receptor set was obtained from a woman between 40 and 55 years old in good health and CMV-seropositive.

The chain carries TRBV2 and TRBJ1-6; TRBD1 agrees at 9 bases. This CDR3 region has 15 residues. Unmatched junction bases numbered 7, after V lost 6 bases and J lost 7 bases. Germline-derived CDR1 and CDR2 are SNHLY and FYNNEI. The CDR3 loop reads CASRGQGGGNSPLHF. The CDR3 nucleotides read TGTGCCAGCAGGGGACAGGGAGGCGGGAATTCACCCCTCCACTTT.

The DNA for the CDR3 is TGTGCCAGCAGCGTAGAAGCCAGCGGAGAGACCCAGTACTTC. Its translation is CASSVEASGETQYF. This rearrangement joins TRBV9 to TRBJ2-5; D perhaps matches TRBD2 (5 bases). The germline V gene has CDR1 SGDLS and CDR2 YYNGEE. V gave up 0 bases and J gave up 4 bases, with 10 bases separating them. The CDR3 sequence is 14 residues long.

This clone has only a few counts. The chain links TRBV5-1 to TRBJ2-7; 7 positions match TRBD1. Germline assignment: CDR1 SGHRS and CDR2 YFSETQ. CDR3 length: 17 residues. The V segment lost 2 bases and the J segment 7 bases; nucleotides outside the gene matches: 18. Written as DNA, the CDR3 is TGCGCCAGCAGCTTTGATATAGGGGGCTCATCTGTGGAGGAGCAGTACTTC. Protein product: CASSFDIGGSSVEEQYF.

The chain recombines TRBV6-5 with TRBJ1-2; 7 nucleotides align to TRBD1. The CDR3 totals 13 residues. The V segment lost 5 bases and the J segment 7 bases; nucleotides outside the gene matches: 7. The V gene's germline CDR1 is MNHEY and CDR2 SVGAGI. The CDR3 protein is CASSATGRRGYTF. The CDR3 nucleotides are TGTGCCAGCAGTGCGACAGGGCGACGTGGCTACACCTTC.

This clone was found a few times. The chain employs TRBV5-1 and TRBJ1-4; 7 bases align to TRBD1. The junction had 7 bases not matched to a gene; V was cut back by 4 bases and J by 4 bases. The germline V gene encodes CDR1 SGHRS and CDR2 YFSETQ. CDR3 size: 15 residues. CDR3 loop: CASSPGTALNEKLFF. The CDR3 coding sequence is TGCGCCAGCAGCCCCGGGACAGCTCTTAATGAAAAACTGTTTTTT. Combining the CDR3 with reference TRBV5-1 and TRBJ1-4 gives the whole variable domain KAGVTQTPRYLIKTRGQQVTLSCSPISGHRSVSWYQQTPGQGLQFLFEYFSETQRNKGNFPGRFSGRQFSNSRSEMNVSTLELGDSALYLCASSPGTALNEKLFFGSGTQLSVL.

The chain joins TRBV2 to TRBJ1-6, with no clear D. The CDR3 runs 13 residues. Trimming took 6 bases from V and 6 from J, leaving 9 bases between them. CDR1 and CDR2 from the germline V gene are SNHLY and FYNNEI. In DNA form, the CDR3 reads TGTGCCAGCAGGGAGGAGTTTAATTCACCCCTCCACTTT. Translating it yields CASREEFNSPLHF. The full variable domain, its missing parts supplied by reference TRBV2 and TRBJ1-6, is EPEVTQTPSHQVTQMGQEVILRCVPISNHLYFYWYRQILGQKVEFLVSFYNNEISEKSEIFDDQFSVERPDGSNFTLKIRSTKLEDSAMYFCASREEFNSPLHFGNGTRLTVT.

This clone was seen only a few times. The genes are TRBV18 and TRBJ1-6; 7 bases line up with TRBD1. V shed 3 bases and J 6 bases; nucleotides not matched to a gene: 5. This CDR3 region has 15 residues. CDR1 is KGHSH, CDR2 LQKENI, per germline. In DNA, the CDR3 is TGTGCCAGCTCACCGCGGACAGGCTTTAATTCACCCCTCCACTTT. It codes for CASSPRTGFNSPLHF.

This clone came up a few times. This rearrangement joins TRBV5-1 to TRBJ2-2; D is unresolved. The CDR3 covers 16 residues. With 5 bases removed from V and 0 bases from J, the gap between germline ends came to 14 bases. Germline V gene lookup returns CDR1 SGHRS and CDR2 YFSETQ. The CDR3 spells CASRVDLRANTGELFF. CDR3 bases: TGCGCCAGCAGGGTTGACTTACGGGCGAACACCGGGGAGCTGTTTTTT.

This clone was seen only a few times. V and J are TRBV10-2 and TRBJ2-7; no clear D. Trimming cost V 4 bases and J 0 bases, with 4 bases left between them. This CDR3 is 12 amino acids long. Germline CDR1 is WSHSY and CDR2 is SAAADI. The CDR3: CASSASSYEQYF. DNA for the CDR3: TGCGCCAGCAGTGCCAGCTCCTACGAGCAGTACTTC.

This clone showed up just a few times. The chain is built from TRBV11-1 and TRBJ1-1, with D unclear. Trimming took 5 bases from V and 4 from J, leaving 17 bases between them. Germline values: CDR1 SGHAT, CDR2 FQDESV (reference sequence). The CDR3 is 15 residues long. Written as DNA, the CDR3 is TGTGCCAGCAGCCTTCCGGCGGGGTTCGGCACTGAAGCTTTCTTT. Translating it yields CASSLPAGFGTEAFF. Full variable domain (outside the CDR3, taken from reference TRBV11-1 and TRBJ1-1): EAEVAQSPRYKITEKSQAVAFWCDPISGHATLYWYRQILGQGPELLVQFQDESVVDDSQLPKDRFSAERLKGVDSTLKIQPAELGDSAMYLCASSLPAGFGTEAFFGQGTRLTVV.

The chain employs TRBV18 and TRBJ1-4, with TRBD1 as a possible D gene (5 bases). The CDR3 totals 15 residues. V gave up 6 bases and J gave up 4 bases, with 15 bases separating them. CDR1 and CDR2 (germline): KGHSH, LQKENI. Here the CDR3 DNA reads TGTGCCAGCTCCGCCTCAACAGGAGATAATGAAAAACTGTTTTTT. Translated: CASSASTGDNEKLFF.

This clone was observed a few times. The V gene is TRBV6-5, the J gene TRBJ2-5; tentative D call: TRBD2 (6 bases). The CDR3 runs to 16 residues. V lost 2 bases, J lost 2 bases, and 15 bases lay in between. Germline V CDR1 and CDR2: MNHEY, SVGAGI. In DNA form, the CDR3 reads TGTGCCAGCAGTTACAGAGGTGGAGGGGAACAAGAGACCCAGTACTTC. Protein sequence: CASSYRGGGEQETQYF.

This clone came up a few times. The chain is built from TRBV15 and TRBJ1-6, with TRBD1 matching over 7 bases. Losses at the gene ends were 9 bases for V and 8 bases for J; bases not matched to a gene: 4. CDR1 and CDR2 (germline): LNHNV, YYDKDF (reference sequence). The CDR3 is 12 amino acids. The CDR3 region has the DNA TGTGCCACAGGGGACAGCTATTCACCCCTCCACTTT. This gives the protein CATGDSYSPLHF. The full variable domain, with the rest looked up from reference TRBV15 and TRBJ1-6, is DAMVIQNPRYQVTQFGKPVTLSCSQTLNHNVMYWYQQKSSQAPKLLFHYYDKDFNNEADTPDNFQSRRPNTSFCFLDIRSPGLGDTAMYLCATGDSYSPLHFGNGTRLTVT.

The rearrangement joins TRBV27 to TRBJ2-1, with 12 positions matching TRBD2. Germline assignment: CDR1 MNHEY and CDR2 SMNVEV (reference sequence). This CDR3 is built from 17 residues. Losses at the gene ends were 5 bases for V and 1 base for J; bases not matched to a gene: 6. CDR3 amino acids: CASSAGLAGKSYNEQFF. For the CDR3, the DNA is TGTGCCAGCAGTGCCGGACTAGCGGGGAAATCCTACAATGAGCAGTTCTTC.

The CDR3 protein is CASSQDRPTAGRSEQFF. CDR3 nucleotide sequence: TGTGCCAGCAGCCAAGATCGACCGACCGCGGGCCGGTCGGAGCAGTTCTTC. This rearrangement joins TRBV14 to TRBJ2-1; possibly TRBD2 for D (5 bases). Germline loops: CDR1 SGHDN, CDR2 FVKESK. The V end lost 0 bases, the J end lost 10 bases, and 22 bases lay between the germline ends. This CDR3 contains 17 residues.

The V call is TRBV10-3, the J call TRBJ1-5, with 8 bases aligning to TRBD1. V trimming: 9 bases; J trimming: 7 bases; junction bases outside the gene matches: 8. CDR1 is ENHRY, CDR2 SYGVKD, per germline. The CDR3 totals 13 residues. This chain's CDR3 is CAISGTGGQPQHF. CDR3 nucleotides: TGTGCCATTTCAGGGACAGGAGGCCAGCCCCAGCATTTT.

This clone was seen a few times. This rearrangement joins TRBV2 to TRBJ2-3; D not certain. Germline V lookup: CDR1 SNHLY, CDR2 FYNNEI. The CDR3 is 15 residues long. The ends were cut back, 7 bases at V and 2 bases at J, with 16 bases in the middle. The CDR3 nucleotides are TGTGCCAGCAAACCAAGACAAACAACCACAGATACGCAGTATTTT. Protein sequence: CASKPRQTTTDTQYF.

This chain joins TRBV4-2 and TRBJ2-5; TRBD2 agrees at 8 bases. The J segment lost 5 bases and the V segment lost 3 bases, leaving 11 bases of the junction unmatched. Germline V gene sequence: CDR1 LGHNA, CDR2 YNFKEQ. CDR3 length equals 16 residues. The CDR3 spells CASSQATGTSHETQYF. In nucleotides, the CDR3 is TGTGCCAGCAGCCAGGCCACCGGGACTAGTCATGAGACCCAGTACTTC.

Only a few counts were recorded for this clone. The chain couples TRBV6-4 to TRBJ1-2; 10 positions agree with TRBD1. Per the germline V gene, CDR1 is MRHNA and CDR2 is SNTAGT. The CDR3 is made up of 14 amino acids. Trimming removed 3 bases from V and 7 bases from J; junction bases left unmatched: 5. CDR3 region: CASSEGTGAVGYTF. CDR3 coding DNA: TGTGCCAGCAGTGAAGGGACAGGGGCCGTTGGCTACACCTTC.

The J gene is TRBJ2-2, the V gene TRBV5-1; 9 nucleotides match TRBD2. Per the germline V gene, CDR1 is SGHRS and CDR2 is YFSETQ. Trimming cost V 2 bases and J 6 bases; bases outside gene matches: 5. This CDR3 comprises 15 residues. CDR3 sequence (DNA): TGCGCCAGCAGCTTCGGGCTAGCGGGGCCCGGGGAGCTGTTTTTT. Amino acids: CASSFGLAGPGELFF. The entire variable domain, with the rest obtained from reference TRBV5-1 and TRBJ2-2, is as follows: KAGVTQTPRYLIKTRGQQVTLSCSPISGHRSVSWYQQTPGQGLQFLFEYFSETQRNKGNFPGRFSGRQFSNSRSEMNVSTLELGDSALYLCASSFGLAGPGELFFGEGSRLTVL.

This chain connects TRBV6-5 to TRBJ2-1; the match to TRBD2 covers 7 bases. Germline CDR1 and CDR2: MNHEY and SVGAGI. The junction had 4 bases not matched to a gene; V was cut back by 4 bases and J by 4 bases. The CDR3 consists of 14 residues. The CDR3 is CASSWASGYNEQFF. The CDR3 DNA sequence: TGTGCCAGCAGTTGGGCTAGCGGTTACAATGAGCAGTTCTTC.

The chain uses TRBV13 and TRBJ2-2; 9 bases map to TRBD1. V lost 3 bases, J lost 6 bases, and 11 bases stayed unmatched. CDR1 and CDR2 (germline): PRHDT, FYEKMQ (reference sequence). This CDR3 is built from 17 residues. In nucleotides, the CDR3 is TGTGCCAGCAGCTTCAATACAGGGGGCACTTCGGCCGGGGAGCTGTTTTTT. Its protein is CASSFNTGGTSAGELFF.

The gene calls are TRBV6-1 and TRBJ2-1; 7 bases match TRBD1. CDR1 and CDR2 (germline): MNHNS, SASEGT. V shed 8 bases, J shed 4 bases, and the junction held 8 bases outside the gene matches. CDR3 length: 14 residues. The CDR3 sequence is CASSRDRIYNEQFF. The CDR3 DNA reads TGTGCCAGCTCGAGGGACAGAATATACAATGAGCAGTTCTTC.

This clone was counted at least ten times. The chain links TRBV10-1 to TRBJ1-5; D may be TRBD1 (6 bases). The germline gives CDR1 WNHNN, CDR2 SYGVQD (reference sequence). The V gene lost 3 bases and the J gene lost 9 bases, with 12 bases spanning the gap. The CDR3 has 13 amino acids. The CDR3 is CASSEGQTGPQHF. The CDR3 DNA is TGCGCCAGCAGTGAAGGACAGACCGGGCCCCAGCATTTT.

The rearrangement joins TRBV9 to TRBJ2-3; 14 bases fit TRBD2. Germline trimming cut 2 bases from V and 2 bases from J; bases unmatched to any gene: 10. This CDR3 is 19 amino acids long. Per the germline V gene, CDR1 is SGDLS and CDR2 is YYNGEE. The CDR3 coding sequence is TGTGCCAGCAGCGTCCTCGGGACTAGCGGGGGAACGCTCACAGATACGCAGTATTTT. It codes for CASSVLGTSGGTLTDTQYF. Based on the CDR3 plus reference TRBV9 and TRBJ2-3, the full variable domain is DSGVTQTPKHLITATGQRVTLRCSPRSGDLSVYWYQQSLDQGLQFLIQYYNGEERAKGNILERFSAQQFPDLHSELNLSSLELGDSALYFCASSVLGTSGGTLTDTQYFGPGTRLTVL.

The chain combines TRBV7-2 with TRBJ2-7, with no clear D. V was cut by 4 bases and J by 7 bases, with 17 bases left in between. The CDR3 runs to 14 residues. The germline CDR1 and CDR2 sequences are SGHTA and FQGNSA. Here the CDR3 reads CASSSLTGLWEQYF. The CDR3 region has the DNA TGTGCCAGCAGCTCGCTGACGGGTTTGTGGGAGCAGTACTTC. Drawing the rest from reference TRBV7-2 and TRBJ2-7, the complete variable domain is GAGVSQSPSNKVTEKGKDVELRCDPISGHTALYWYRQSLGQGLEFLIYFQGNSAPDKSGLPSDRFSAERTGGSVSTLTIQRTQQEDSAVYLCASSSLTGLWEQYFGPGTRLTVT.

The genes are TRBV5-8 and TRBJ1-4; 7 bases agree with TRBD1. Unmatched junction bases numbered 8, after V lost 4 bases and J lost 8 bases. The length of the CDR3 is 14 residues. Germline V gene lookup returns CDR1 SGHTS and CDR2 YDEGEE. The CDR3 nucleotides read TGTGCCAGCAGCAAACAGGGGCCCAGCGAAAAACTGTTTTTT. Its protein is CASSKQGPSEKLFF.

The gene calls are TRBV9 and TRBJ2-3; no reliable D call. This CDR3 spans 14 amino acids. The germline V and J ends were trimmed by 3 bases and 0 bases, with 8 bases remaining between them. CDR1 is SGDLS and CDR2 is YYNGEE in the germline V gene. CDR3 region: CASSETPSTDTQYF. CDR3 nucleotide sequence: TGTGCCAGCAGCGAGACACCCAGCACAGATACGCAGTATTTT.

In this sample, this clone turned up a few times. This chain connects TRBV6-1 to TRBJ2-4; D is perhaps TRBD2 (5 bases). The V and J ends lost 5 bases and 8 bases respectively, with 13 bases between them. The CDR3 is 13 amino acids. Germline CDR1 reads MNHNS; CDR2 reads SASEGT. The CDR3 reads CASSPADGDIQYF. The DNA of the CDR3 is TGTGCCAGCAGTCCCGCGGACGGGGACATTCAGTACTTC.

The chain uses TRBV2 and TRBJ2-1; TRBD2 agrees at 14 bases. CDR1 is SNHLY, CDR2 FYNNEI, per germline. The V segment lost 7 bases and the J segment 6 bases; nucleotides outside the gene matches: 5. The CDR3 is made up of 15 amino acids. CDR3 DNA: TGTGCCAGCACCCCGGGACTAGCGGGGGTCAATGAGCAGTTCTTC. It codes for CASTPGLAGVNEQFF.